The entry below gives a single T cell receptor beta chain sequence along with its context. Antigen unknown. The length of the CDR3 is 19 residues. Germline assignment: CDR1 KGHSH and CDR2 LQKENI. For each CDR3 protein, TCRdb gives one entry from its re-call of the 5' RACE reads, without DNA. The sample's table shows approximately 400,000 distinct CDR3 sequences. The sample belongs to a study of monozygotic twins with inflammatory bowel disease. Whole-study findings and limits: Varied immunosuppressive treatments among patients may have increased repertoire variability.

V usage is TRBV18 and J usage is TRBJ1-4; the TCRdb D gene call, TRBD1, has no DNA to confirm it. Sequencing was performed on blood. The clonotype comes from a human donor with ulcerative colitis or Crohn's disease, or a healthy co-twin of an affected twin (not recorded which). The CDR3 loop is CASSPTPGQLITTNEKLFF.